Shown below are 6 T cell receptor beta chains from a single sample sequenced in a study of T cells after yellow fever vaccination. From the 5' RACE reads, TCRdb called clonotypes with MiXCR, one entry per CDR3 protein. The sample lists 300,000 to 350,000 distinct CDR3 sequences; roughly 8.4% were seen once. Sequenced material: PBMCs, taken about 41 days after the first yellow fever vaccination. The receptor source for this set is a man between 18 and 29 years old who received the YFV17D yellow fever vaccine.

This clonotype was recorded many times. The chain joins TRBV5-1 to TRBJ2-3; 9 nucleotides match TRBD2. J lost 11 bases, V lost 2 bases, and 9 bases had no gene match. The germline gives CDR1 SGHRS, CDR2 YFSETQ. CDR3 length: 14 amino acids. CDR3 sequence: CASSFAGGPVKQYF. CDR3 nucleotide sequence: TGCGCCAGCAGCTTTGCGGGGGGGCCAGTTAAGCAGTATTTT.

As for this clonotype: A much larger clonotype is one base distant, so this may be a read error. This chain connects TRBV5-1 to TRBJ1-1, with unresolved D. There are 15 residues in the CDR3. Trimming left V 0 bases short and J 0 bases short, with 9 bases between. Germline V gene lookup returns CDR1 SGHRS and CDR2 YFSETQ. In DNA, the CDR3 is TGCGCCAGCAGCTTGGCCGTGGGGATGAACACTGAAGCTTTCTTT. Protein: CASSLAVGMNTEAFF.

The J gene is TRBJ2-7, the V gene TRBV11-1; 7 positions agree with TRBD1. The CDR3 has 14 residues. The V gene's germline CDR1 is SGHAT and CDR2 FQDESV (reference sequence). Trimming at V came to 4 bases and at J to 3 bases, leaving 6 bases not matched to a gene. CDR3 amino acids: CASSYSTGFYEQYF. In DNA, the CDR3 is TGTGCCAGCAGCTATTCGACAGGGTTCTACGAGCAGTACTTC. Full variable domain (missing parts from reference TRBV11-1 and TRBJ2-7): EAEVAQSPRYKITEKSQAVAFWCDPISGHATLYWYRQILGQGPELLVQFQDESVVDDSQLPKDRFSAERLKGVDSTLKIQPAELGDSAMYLCASSYSTGFYEQYFGPGTRLTVT.

This clonotype was picked up a small number of times. The V gene is TRBV7-6, the J gene TRBJ1-1; unclear D gene. The CDR3 is made up of 14 amino acids. Germline lookup yields CDR1 SGHVS and CDR2 FNYEAQ. V gave up 0 bases and J gave up 5 bases, with 10 bases separating them. CDR3 DNA: TGTGCCAGCAGCTTAGCGGTTGGAGTAACTGAAGCTTTCTTT. Translation: CASSLAVGVTEAFF.

J is TRBJ2-3 and V is TRBV7-2; D is uncertain. Looked up from germline, CDR1 is SGHTA and CDR2 is FQGNSA. Between the trimmed V and J ends, which lost 8 bases and 2 bases, there was a span of 5 bases. The CDR3 contains 11 residues. The CDR3 DNA is TGTGCCAGCGCCTTCACAGATACGCAGTATTTT. Residues: CASAFTDTQYF.

This clonotype was detected ten times or more. The V and J genes are TRBV20-1 and TRBJ1-1, with 8 bases identical to TRBD1. There are 14 residues in the CDR3. V lost 5 bases and J lost 1; bases outside the gene matches: 6. From germline, CDR1 is DFQATT and CDR2 SNEGSKA (reference sequence). CDR3 sequence reads: CSALNGQGNTEAFF. CDR3 DNA: TGCAGTGCTCTCAATGGACAGGGGAACACTGAAGCTTTCTTT.